Described below is a single T cell receptor (beta chain) sequence and its context. The length of the CDR3 is 15 residues. In germline, CDR1 is LGHDT, CDR2 YNNKEL (reference sequence). V was cut by 1 base and J by 4 bases, with 10 bases left in between. TCRdb reprocessed the RT-PCR reads via MiXCR and lists one record per CDR3 protein. Here the sample spans 450,000 to 600,000 distinct CDR3 sequences, 6.5% to 8% being singletons. The record originates from a study of response to subunit inactivated influenza vaccine. The specimen was PBMCs from blood, collected less than 30 months after vaccination. The sequence was obtained from a man in his fifties or sixties who received an inactivated influenza vaccine. The chain recombines TRBV3-1 with TRBJ2-2; D gene uncertain. CDR3 sequence reads: CASSQGVARTGELFF. CDR3 nucleotides: TGTGCCAGCAGCCAAGGGGTAGCCCGCACCGGGGAGCTGTTTTTT. Looking up the rest from reference TRBV3-1 and TRBJ2-2 gives the full variable domain: DTAVSQTPKYLVTQMGNDKSIKCEQNLGHDTMYWYKQDSKKFLKIMFSYNNKELIINETVPNRFSPKSPDKAHLNLHINSLELGDSAVYFCASSQGVARTGELFFGEGSRLTVL.